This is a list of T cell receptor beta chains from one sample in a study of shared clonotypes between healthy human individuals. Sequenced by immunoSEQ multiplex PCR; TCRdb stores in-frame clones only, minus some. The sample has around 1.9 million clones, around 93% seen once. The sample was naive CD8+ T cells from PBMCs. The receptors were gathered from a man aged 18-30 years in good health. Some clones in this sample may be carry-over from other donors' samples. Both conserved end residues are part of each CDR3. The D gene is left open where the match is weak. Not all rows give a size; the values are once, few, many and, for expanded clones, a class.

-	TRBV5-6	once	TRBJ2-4	CASSFGQSKNIQYF	TGTGCCAGCAGCTTTGGACAGTCCAAAAACATTCAGTACTTC
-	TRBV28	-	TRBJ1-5	CASYPRGNQPQHF	TGTGCCAGCTACCCAAGGGGCAATCAGCCCCAGCATTTT
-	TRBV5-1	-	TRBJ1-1	CASSGRANTEAFF	TGCGCCAGCAGCGGCCGGGCCAACACTGAAGCTTTCTTT
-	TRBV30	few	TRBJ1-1	CAWSVSPYTEAFF	TGTGCCTGGAGTGTATCCCCTTACACTGAAGCTTTCTTT
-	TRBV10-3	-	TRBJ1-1	CAISESYITNTEAFF	TGTGCCATCAGTGAGTCTTATATTACGAACACTGAAGCTTTCTTT
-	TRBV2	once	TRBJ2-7	CASRDSSSYEQYF	TGTGCCAGCAGGGACTCGAGCTCCTACGAGCAGTACTTC
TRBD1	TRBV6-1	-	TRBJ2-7	CASLEQGFYEQYF	TGTGCCAGTCTGGAACAGGGGTTTTACGAGCAGTACTTC
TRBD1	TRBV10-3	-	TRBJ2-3	CAISMTGPTDTQYF	TGTGCCATCAGTATGACAGGGCCCACAGATACGCAGTATTTT
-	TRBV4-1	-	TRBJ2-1	CASSQGTLRPHNEQFF	TGCGCCAGCAGCCAAGGGACCCTCCGTCCTCACAATGAGCAGTTCTTC
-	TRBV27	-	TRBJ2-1	CASSANGAVGVYNEQFF	TGTGCCAGCAGCGCGAACGGTGCCGTAGGGGTCTACAATGAGCAGTTCTTC
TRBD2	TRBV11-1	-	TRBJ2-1	CASSPDTSGSYNEQFF	TGTGCCAGCAGCCCGGATACTAGCGGGAGCTACAATGAGCAGTTCTTC
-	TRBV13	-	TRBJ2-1	CASSLGLGPLNEQFF	TGTGCCAGCAGCTTAGGCCTGGGCCCACTCAATGAGCAGTTCTTC
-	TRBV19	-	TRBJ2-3	CASSTRSGPDTQYF	TGTGCCAGTAGTACACGATCGGGGCCGGATACGCAGTATTTT
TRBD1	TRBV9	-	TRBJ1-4	CASSEGQANEKLFF	TGTGCCAGCAGCGAGGGACAGGCTAATGAAAAACTGTTTTTT
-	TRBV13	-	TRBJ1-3	CASSVGHSNGNTIYF	TGTGCCAGCAGCGTAGGGCACAGTAATGGAAACACCATATATTTT
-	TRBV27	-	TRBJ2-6	CASSSPHVVGANVLTF	TGTGCCAGCAGCTCACCACACGTGGTTGGGGCCAACGTCCTGACTTTC
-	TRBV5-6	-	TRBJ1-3	CASSMEWTSGNTIYF	TGTGCCAGCAGCATGGAATGGACATCTGGAAACACCATATATTTT
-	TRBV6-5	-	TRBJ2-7	CASSYGGQDYEQYF	TGTGCCAGCAGTTACGGGGGACAAGACTACGAGCAGTACTTC
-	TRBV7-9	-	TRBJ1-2	CASSPAVGGYGYTF	TGTGCCAGCAGCCCGGCGGTAGGGGGCTATGGCTACACCTTC
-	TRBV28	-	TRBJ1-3	CASRRDPSSGNTIYF	TGTGCCAGCAGACGGGACCCAAGCTCTGGAAACACCATATATTTT
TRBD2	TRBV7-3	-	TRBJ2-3	CASSFAGGGSDTQYF	TGTGCCAGCAGCTTCGCGGGAGGAGGGTCAGATACGCAGTATTTT
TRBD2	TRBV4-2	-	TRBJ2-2	CASSQHPSGSVSSDTGELFF	TGTGCCAGCAGCCAACACCCTAGCGGGAGCGTCTCTTCCGACACCGGGGAGCTGTTTTTT